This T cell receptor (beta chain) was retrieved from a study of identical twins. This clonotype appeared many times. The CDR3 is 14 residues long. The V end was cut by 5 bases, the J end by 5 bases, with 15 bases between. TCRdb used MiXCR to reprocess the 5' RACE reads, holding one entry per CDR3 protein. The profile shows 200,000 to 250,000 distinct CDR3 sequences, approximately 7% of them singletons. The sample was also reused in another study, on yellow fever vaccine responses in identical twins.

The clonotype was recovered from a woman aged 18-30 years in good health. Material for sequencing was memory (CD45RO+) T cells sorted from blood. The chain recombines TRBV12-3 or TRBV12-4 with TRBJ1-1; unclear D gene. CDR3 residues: CASSTLPGVTEAFF. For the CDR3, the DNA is TGTGCCAGCAGTACCTTACCCGGCGTAACTGAAGCTTTCTTT.